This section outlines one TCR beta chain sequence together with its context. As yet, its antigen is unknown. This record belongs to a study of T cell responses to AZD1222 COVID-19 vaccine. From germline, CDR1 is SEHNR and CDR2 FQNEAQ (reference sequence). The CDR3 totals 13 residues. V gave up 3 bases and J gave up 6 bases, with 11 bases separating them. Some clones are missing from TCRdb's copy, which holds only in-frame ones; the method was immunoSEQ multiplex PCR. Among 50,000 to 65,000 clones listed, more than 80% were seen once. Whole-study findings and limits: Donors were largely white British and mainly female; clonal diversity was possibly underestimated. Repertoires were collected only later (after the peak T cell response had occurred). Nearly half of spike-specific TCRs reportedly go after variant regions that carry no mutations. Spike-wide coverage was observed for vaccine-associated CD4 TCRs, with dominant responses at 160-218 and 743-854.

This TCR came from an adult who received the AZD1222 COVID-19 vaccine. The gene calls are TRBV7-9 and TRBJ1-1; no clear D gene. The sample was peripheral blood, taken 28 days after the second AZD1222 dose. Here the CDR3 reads CASSFFTEAEAFF. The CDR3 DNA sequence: TGTGCCAGCAGCTTTTTTACAGAGGCTGAAGCTTTCTTT.